One sample yielded the 21 T cell receptor beta chains listed below, sequenced in a study of HIV-infected patients and healthy controls. cDNA was made from 400 to 500 ng RNA using alpha and beta constant primers. Using multiplexing indices, alpha and beta chain libraries were generated apart by chain-specific third strand synthesis. MiXCR was run by TCRdb on the 5' RACE reads, yielding one entry per CDR3 protein. The sample records about 13,000 distinct CDR3 sequences, under 13% being singletons. The repertoire came from unfractionated whole blood and reflected all unsorted peripheral T cells. Specimen: blood. The source of these receptors is an adult in good health.

As to this clonotype: This could be a read error, since a much larger clone is one nucleotide away. The V gene is TRBV20-1, the J gene TRBJ2-1, with 8 bases identical to TRBD2. The trim removed 1 base at V and 4 bases at J, leaving 24 bases unmatched. This CDR3 is 21 amino acids long. Germline values: CDR1 DFQATT, CDR2 SNEGSKA (reference sequence). The DNA for the CDR3 is TGCAGTGCTAGAGGCCCAAGGCGAGGGGCCACTAGCGGCCTGGTTTACAATGAGCAGTTCTTC. Residues: CSARGPRRGATSGLVYNEQFF.

This clonotype was seen a handful of times. This CDR3 is missing its conserved last phenylalanine or tryptophan, likely due to a read error. No DNA is shown, since the ends of the CDR3 on it are uncertain; the CDR3 is the one TCRdb lists. The chain has TRBV28 and TRBJ2-7; TRBD2, the table's D call, lacks a check against the DNA. 14 amino acids form the CDR3, both terminal residues included. Looked up from germline, CDR1 is MDHEN and CDR2 is SYDVKM. CDR3 protein: CASSPKQTSGRAFS.

This clonotype was counted many times. The rearrangement links TRBV28 to TRBJ1-1; D is possibly TRBD1 (6 bases). Germline V CDR1 and CDR2: MDHEN, SYDVKM. V was pared by 6 bases and J by 1 base, with 21 bases between. This CDR3 comprises 17 residues. CDR3 in amino acids: CASSSTLRGAQNTEAFF. The CDR3 coding sequence is TGTGCCAGCAGCTCTACATTACGGGGGGCACAGAACACTGAAGCTTTCTTT.

The CDR3 nucleotides read TGTGCCAGCAGTTCACCCCGCGAGGGCGGGAGGGGCAGGAGAGAGACCCAGTACTTC. Residues: CASSSPREGGRGRRETQYF. This chain uses TRBV12-3 or TRBV12-4 with TRBJ2-5; 9 positions match TRBD2. The CDR3 is 19 amino acids. The V and J ends lost 4 bases and 4 bases, in that order; junction bases with no gene match: 19.

Worth noting for this clonotype: A much larger clone differs from this one at a single base, so this may be a read error. The chain couples TRBV11-2 to TRBJ2-1; the D is unclear. The CDR3 totals 12 residues. Germline CDR1 SGHAT, CDR2 FQNNGV. Trimming took 4 bases from V and 12 from J, leaving 13 bases between them. DNA for the CDR3: TGTGCCAGCAGCTACCGACTGGGGATGCAGTTCTTC. This encodes CASSYRLGMQFF.

This clonotype was found a few times. This sequence may be a read error, since a much larger clone differs from it by one base. The chain uses TRBV7-9 and TRBJ2-7; D remains ambiguous. The length of the CDR3 is 12 residues. The germline V gene has CDR1 SEHNR and CDR2 FQNEAQ (reference sequence). This chain's CDR3 is CAGSLGPYEQYF. In DNA form, the CDR3 reads TGTGCCGGCAGCTTAGGCCCTTACGAGCAGTACTTC.

The rearrangement joins TRBV3-1 to TRBJ1-1; D is unresolved. The germline CDR1 and CDR2 sequences are LGHDT and YNNKEL (reference sequence). The CDR3 has 12 amino acids. V lost 7 bases and J lost 2, with 8 bases in between. The CDR3 DNA sequence: TGTGCCAGCACCCATGGAAACACTGAAGCTTTCTTT. It is translated as CASTHGNTEAFF.

The chain uses TRBV11-3 and TRBJ2-7, with TRBD1 identical over 9 bases. The CDR3 consists of 13 residues. V lost 3 bases, J lost 5 bases, and 2 bases stayed unmatched. The germline V gene has CDR1 SGHNT and CDR2 YENEEA. CDR3 nucleotide sequence: TGTGCCAGCAGCTTGGACAGGGGCCACGAGCAGTACTTC. This translates into CASSLDRGHEQYF.

The table lists this clonotype with a few counts. The chain has TRBV2 and TRBJ2-1; 11 nucleotides line up with TRBD2. Per the germline V gene, CDR1 is SNHLY and CDR2 is FYNNEI. J gave up 3 bases and V 4 bases, and 2 bases lay outside the gene matches. The CDR3 consists of 15 residues. CDR3 in DNA: TGTGCCAGCAGTGGGGGACTAGCGGACTACAATGAGCAGTTCTTC. Translating gives CASSGGLADYNEQFF.

In this sample, this clonotype turned up many times. V usage is TRBV10-2 and J usage is TRBJ2-3; maybe TRBD2 (5 bases). The CDR3 runs 14 residues. The germline CDR1 and CDR2 sequences are WSHSY and SAAADI. V shed 4 bases and J shed 0 bases, with 8 bases lying between them. The CDR3 is CASSAQRSTDTQYF. The CDR3 DNA is TGCGCCAGCAGTGCTCAGCGGAGCACAGATACGCAGTATTTT.

In this sample, this clonotype turned up a few times. The chain couples TRBV10-2 to TRBJ2-3; TRBD2 aligns across 9 bases. After removal of 8 bases from V and 4 bases from J, the junction contained 7 bases not matched to a gene. CDR1 and CDR2 (germline): WSHSY, SAAADI. The CDR3 is made up of 14 amino acids. The CDR3 DNA is TGCGCCAGCCGTAGCGGGAGCTGGCCAGATACGCAGTATTTT. Translating gives CASRSGSWPDTQYF.

By proportion, this clonotype is medium-sized. The rearrangement uses TRBV12-3 or TRBV12-4 and TRBJ2-5; 11 nucleotides align to TRBD2. The CDR3 sequence is 15 residues long. The ends lost 6 bases at V and 2 bases at J; junction bases unmatched: 5. This chain's CDR3 is CASSFSGRGQETQYF. The DNA for the CDR3 is TGTGCCAGCAGCTTTAGCGGGAGGGGTCAAGAGACCCAGTACTTC.

The CDR3 is CASSLGGSLRTDTQYF. The CDR3 coding sequence is TGTGCCAGCAGCTTAGGGGGCTCGTTACGCACAGATACGCAGTATTTT. The rearrangement links TRBV7-6 to TRBJ2-3; D perhaps matches TRBD1 (5 bases). The CDR3 is made up of 16 amino acids. Between the trimmed V and J ends, which lost 1 base and 1 base, there was a span of 12 bases. Germline CDR1 reads SGHVS; CDR2 reads FNYEAQ.

By share of the sample, this clonotype is medium-sized (0.01 to 0.1%). V is TRBV5-4 and J is TRBJ1-6; 7 positions match TRBD1. The CDR3 consists of 14 residues. Germline assignment: CDR1 SGHNT and CDR2 YYREEE (reference sequence). The trim removed 4 bases at V and 6 bases at J, leaving 4 bases unmatched. The CDR3 sequence: CASSPGTVNSPLHF. The DNA for the CDR3 is TGTGCCAGCAGCCCGGGGACAGTTAATTCACCCCTCCACTTT.

As regards this clonotype: Compared with germline, one end of the junction differs, possibly owing to a read error. The rearrangement links TRBV6-6 to TRBJ2-1; the match to TRBD1 covers 8 bases. The CDR3 covers 15 residues. Germline CDR1 and CDR2: MNHNY and SVGAGI (reference sequence). The CDR3 bases are TGTGCCAGCAGTGACAGGGGTCAGTCCTACAATGAGGAGTTCTTC. Its protein is CASSDRGQSYNEEFF.

This clonotype was observed many times. The rearrangement joins TRBV6-5 to TRBJ2-1, with 11 bases aligning to TRBD2. Losses at the gene ends were 5 bases for V and 6 bases for J; bases not matched to a gene: 9. This CDR3 is 16 amino acids long. The germline V gene encodes CDR1 MNHEY and CDR2 SVGAGI. The CDR3, as DNA: TGTGCCAGCAGTACTCCGGGACTAGCGGACCTCAATGAGCAGTTCTTC. Translated, it gives CASSTPGLADLNEQFF.

J is TRBJ1-6 and V is TRBV7-2; 7 bases match TRBD1. From germline, CDR1 is SGHTA and CDR2 FQGNSA. V was clipped by 2 bases and J by 9 bases; unmatched bases: 7. This CDR3 contains 15 residues. The CDR3 bases are TGTGCCAGCAGCTTAAACAGGGGCTCGGGTTCACCCCTCCACTTT. Its translation: CASSLNRGSGSPLHF.

This clonotype was seen many times. The J gene is TRBJ1-1, the V gene TRBV20-1, with 8 bases identical to TRBD1. The CDR3 sequence is 12 residues long. The germline gives CDR1 DFQATT, CDR2 SNEGSKA (reference sequence). Trimming removed 5 bases from V and 5 bases from J; junction bases left unmatched: 4. The CDR3 DNA reads as TGCAGTGCTTCAAGACAGGGGACTGAAGCTTTCTTT. Residues: CSASRQGTEAFF.

The chain employs TRBV19 and TRBJ2-4; D remains unclear. The CDR3 is 16 residues long. The V gene lost 2 bases and the J gene lost 3 bases, with 14 bases spanning the gap. CDR1 is LNHDA, CDR2 SQIVND, per germline (reference sequence). The CDR3 region has the DNA TGTGCCAGTAGTATAAGTGGGTCACTGGGCAAAAACATTCAGTACTTC. It translates to CASSISGSLGKNIQYF. Full variable domain (missing parts from reference TRBV19 and TRBJ2-4): DGGITQSPKYLFRKEGQNVTLSCEQNLNHDAMYWYRQDPGQGLRLIYYSQIVNDFQKGDIAEGYSVSREKKESFPLTVTSAQKNPTAFYLCASSISGSLGKNIQYFGAGTRLSVL.

By sample share, this clonotype is medium-sized (0.01 to 0.1%). The V gene is TRBV19, the J gene TRBJ1-1; D is undetermined. Trimming removed 4 bases from V and 5 bases from J, with 11 bases in between. The CDR3 is 13 residues long. Germline CDR1 reads LNHDA; CDR2 reads SQIVND (reference sequence). The CDR3 is CASSNRPPTEAFF. The DNA for the CDR3 is TGTGCCAGTAGTAACCGGCCCCCTACTGAAGCTTTCTTT. The full variable domain, with the rest looked up from reference TRBV19 and TRBJ1-1, is DGGITQSPKYLFRKEGQNVTLSCEQNLNHDAMYWYRQDPGQGLRLIYYSQIVNDFQKGDIAEGYSVSREKKESFPLTVTSAQKNPTAFYLCASSNRPPTEAFFGQGTRLTVV.

This chain joins TRBV11-1 and TRBJ2-7; 10 bases are shared with TRBD1. The CDR3 runs to 16 residues. CDR1 and CDR2 from the germline V gene are SGHAT and FQDESV (reference sequence). V gave up 3 bases and J gave up 6 bases; unmatched junction bases: 11. This chain's CDR3 is CASSFLAGTGATEQYF. The CDR3 coding sequence is TGTGCCAGCAGCTTCCTAGCCGGGACAGGGGCCACCGAGCAGTACTTC.